Each of the 21 T cell receptor beta chains below was sequenced from the same sample in a study of cytomegalovirus exposure and HLA in healthy donors. The PCR had 60 Vbeta and 13 Jbeta primers. This table comes from immunoSEQ multiplex PCR, and its TCRdb copy is limited to in-frame clones, with some not included. This table has around 150,000 clones, 76% appearing once. The specimen was PBMCs. The origin of the receptors is a man between 35 and 55 years old in good health and CMV-seronegative.

The rearrangement uses TRBV6-1 and TRBJ1-1; TRBD1 agrees at 7 bases. CDR1 and CDR2 (germline): MNHNS, SASEGT. V dropped 2 bases and J dropped 1; count of bases not matched to a gene: 4. This CDR3 region has 15 residues. The CDR3 region is CASSERGRKNTEAFF. The CDR3 bases are TGTGCCAGCAGTGAAAGGGGGCGGAAGAACACTGAAGCTTTCTTT.

V usage is TRBV14 and J usage is TRBJ2-3; 11 bases map to TRBD2. Germline V gene sequence: CDR1 SGHDN, CDR2 FVKESK. The CDR3 is made up of 19 amino acids. Unmatched junction bases numbered 8, after V lost 0 bases and J lost 0 bases. The CDR3 DNA is TGTGCCAGCAGCCAAGAGGAGGGGACTAGCGGATCTAGCACAGATACGCAGTATTTT. This translates into CASSQEEGTSGSSTDTQYF.

This rearrangement joins TRBV7-3 to TRBJ2-1, with D possibly TRBD1 on 6 matching bases. Trimming removed 1 base from V and 8 bases from J, with 15 bases in between. Germline values: CDR1 SGHTA, CDR2 FQGTGA. The CDR3 is 15 residues long. CDR3 sequence: CASSLNTGLRDEQFF. CDR3 bases: TGTGCCAGCAGCTTAAATACAGGGCTACGAGATGAGCAGTTCTTC.

The CDR3 bases are TGTGCCAGCAGATCAGACCGGGACAGGGGAAACACCATATATTTT. It specifies CASRSDRDRGNTIYF. The chain recombines TRBV2 with TRBJ1-3; 8 nucleotides match TRBD1. The ends lost 6 bases at V and 4 bases at J; junction bases unmatched: 8. The length of the CDR3 is 15 residues. Germline V lookup: CDR1 SNHLY, CDR2 FYNNEI.

CDR3 sequence: CASSLGGGYTDTQYF. The CDR3 DNA is TGTGCCAGCAGCTTAGGAGGCGGGTACACAGATACGCAGTATTTT. This chain uses TRBV7-8 with TRBJ2-3; D may be TRBD2 (5 bases). Germline loops: CDR1 SGHVS, CDR2 FQNEAQ. CDR3 length: 15 amino acids. Between the trimmed V and J ends, which lost 1 base and 2 bases, there was a span of 10 bases.

A single count supports this clone. V gene TRBV5-4 combines with J gene TRBJ1-1; D remains ambiguous. From germline, CDR1 is SGHNT and CDR2 YYREEE (reference sequence). V was trimmed by 3 bases and J by 8 bases, leaving 11 bases between them. The CDR3 totals 12 residues. CDR3 region: CASSSPPKEAFF. The DNA for the CDR3 is TGTGCCAGCAGCTCCCCTCCTAAAGAAGCTTTCTTT.

The chain joins TRBV11-2 to TRBJ2-7, with no clear D. Germline-derived CDR1 and CDR2 are SGHAT and FQNNGV. There are 15 residues in the CDR3. V was trimmed by 1 base and J by 3 bases, leaving 13 bases between them. The CDR3 bases are TGTGCCAGCAGCTTAGGCGCACAGCCGGTCTACGAGCAGTACTTC. Translating it yields CASSLGAQPVYEQYF.

This clone showed up just a few times. V and J are TRBV28 and TRBJ2-7, with 12 bases that match TRBD1. Germline V gene sequence: CDR1 MDHEN, CDR2 SYDVKM. The V segment lost 5 bases and the J segment 6 bases; nucleotides outside the gene matches: 14. The CDR3 is 17 residues long. CDR3 region: CASSPPPGQGAPGEQYF. CDR3 in DNA: TGTGCCAGCAGTCCCCCTCCGGGACAGGGGGCGCCGGGCGAGCAGTACTTC.

The chain carries TRBV4-1 and TRBJ2-2, with 9 nucleotides matching TRBD1. J was trimmed by 5 bases and V by 4 bases; bases with no gene match: 11. Germline CDR1 is MGHRA and CDR2 is YSYEKL. This CDR3 contains 17 residues. The CDR3: CASSPKGGQGKTGELFF. The CDR3 region has the DNA TGCGCCAGCAGCCCTAAGGGTGGACAGGGGAAGACCGGGGAGCTGTTTTTT.

This clone was found a few times. J is TRBJ2-7 and V is TRBV5-4; maybe TRBD1 (6 bases). The V end was cut by 0 bases, the J end by 2 bases, with 9 bases between. Germline CDR1 is SGHNT and CDR2 is YYREEE (reference sequence). The CDR3 sequence is 14 residues long. CDR3 in amino acids: CASSLAGGPYEQYF. CDR3 nucleotide sequence: TGTGCCAGCAGCTTGGCTGGGGGCCCCTACGAGCAGTACTTC.

V and J are TRBV7-8 and TRBJ2-7; D may be TRBD2 (6 bases). The germline V gene has CDR1 SGHVS and CDR2 FQNEAQ. The CDR3 length is 13 residues. V was trimmed by 7 bases and J by 6 bases, leaving 16 bases between them. CDR3 protein: CASKGTGRVEQYF. CDR3 sequence (DNA): TGTGCCAGCAAAGGGACTGGACGCGTCGAGCAGTACTTC. Drawing the rest from reference TRBV7-8 and TRBJ2-7, the complete variable domain is GAGVSQSPRYKVAKRGQDVALRCDPISGHVSLFWYQQALGQGPEFLTYFQNEAQLDKSGLPSDRFFAERPEGSVSTLKIQRTQQEDSAVYLCASKGTGRVEQYFGPGTRLTVT.

This sequence joins TRBV15 and TRBJ1-5; 9 nucleotides agree with TRBD1. With V trimmed by 4 bases and J by 6 bases, 16 bases remained unmatched. Looked up from germline, CDR1 is LNHNV and CDR2 is YYDKDF (reference sequence). This CDR3 comprises 18 residues. This CDR3 is CATSTPGQGMGGGQPQHF. The CDR3 DNA sequence: TGTGCCACCAGCACACCCGGACAGGGGATGGGGGGGGGTCAGCCCCAGCATTTT.

The chain carries TRBV7-9 and TRBJ2-4, with TRBD1 identical over 9 bases. The J segment lost 1 base and the V segment lost 5 bases, leaving 6 bases of the junction unmatched. Germline V gene sequence: CDR1 SEHNR, CDR2 FQNEAQ (reference sequence). This CDR3 comprises 16 residues. The CDR3 nucleotides read TGTGCCAGCAGCCCAGGGACAGGGCTGGCCAAAAACATTCAGTACTTC. It translates to CASSPGTGLAKNIQYF.

The chain carries TRBV11-3 and TRBJ2-2; tentative D call: TRBD1 (5 bases). V was clipped by 2 bases and J by 6 bases, with 7 bases between them. Germline V gene data show CDR1 as SGHNT and CDR2 as YENEEA. The CDR3 is 13 residues long. CDR3 sequence (DNA): TGTGCCAGCAGCTTATCAGGGCCCGGGGAGCTGTTTTTT. Its translation: CASSLSGPGELFF.

Of note for this clone: Compared with germline, one end of the junction differs, possibly owing to a read error. The chain carries TRBV5-5 and TRBJ2-3; 15 nucleotides align to TRBD2. CDR3 length: 16 amino acids. The V gene's germline CDR1 is SGHKS and CDR2 YYEKEE (reference sequence). The CDR3 spells CASTLGLAGGRDTQYF. In DNA form, the CDR3 reads TGTGCCAGCACCTTGGGACTAGCGGGGGGTCGGGATACGCAGTATTTT.

The gene calls are TRBV2 and TRBJ2-2; TRBD1 agrees at 8 bases. The CDR3 length is 13 residues. Germline-derived CDR1 and CDR2 are SNHLY and FYNNEI. The J segment lost 1 base and the V segment lost 8 bases, leaving 0 bases of the junction unmatched. In nucleotides, the CDR3 is TGTGCCAGCGGGACAGGGAACACCGGGGAGCTGTTTTTT. This codes for CASGTGNTGELFF.

The CDR3 DNA sequence: TGTGCCAGCAGTATAATAGCGGGGGCCGTCACCGGGGAGCTGTTTTTT. This translates into CASSIIAGAVTGELFF. The chain recombines TRBV27 with TRBJ2-2, with 9 positions matching TRBD2. Germline CDR1 is MNHEY and CDR2 is SMNVEV (reference sequence). V was pared by 5 bases and J by 4 bases, with 8 bases of the junction left unmatched. There are 16 residues in the CDR3.

This clone was seen once. The rearrangement joins TRBV5-1 to TRBJ1-2, with no clear D. This CDR3 comprises 15 residues. V was clipped by 1 base and J by 1 base, with 11 bases between them. Germline CDR1 reads SGHRS; CDR2 reads YFSETQ. The CDR3 here is CASSLRVDNNYGYTF. The CDR3 region has the DNA TGCGCCAGCAGCTTGAGAGTTGACAATAACTATGGCTACACCTTC. The complete variable domain, with remaining parts taken from reference TRBV5-1 and TRBJ1-2, reads KAGVTQTPRYLIKTRGQQVTLSCSPISGHRSVSWYQQTPGQGLQFLFEYFSETQRNKGNFPGRFSGRQFSNSRSEMNVSTLELGDSALYLCASSLRVDNNYGYTFGSGTRLTVV.

The V and J genes are TRBV4-1 and TRBJ2-5, with 11 bases identical to TRBD2. Looked up from germline, CDR1 is MGHRA and CDR2 is YSYEKL. Trimming removed 0 bases from V and 5 bases from J; junction bases left unmatched: 8. The CDR3 loop spans 17 amino acids. CDR3 region: CASSQEELAGVRETQYF. CDR3 in DNA: TGCGCCAGCAGCCAAGAAGAACTAGCGGGAGTTCGGGAGACCCAGTACTTC.

This rearrangement joins TRBV7-6 to TRBJ2-1; D gene uncertain. The CDR3 is 15 amino acids. V was shortened by 0 bases and J by 1 base, with 7 bases between the two germline ends. The germline V gene has CDR1 SGHVS and CDR2 FNYEAQ. The CDR3 protein is CASSLAEVSYNEQFF. The CDR3 bases are TGTGCCAGCAGCTTAGCTGAGGTTTCCTACAATGAGCAGTTCTTC.

The V call is TRBV28, the J call TRBJ2-1; 9 nucleotides agree with TRBD1. V lost 4 bases to trimming and J lost 6 bases; unmatched junction nucleotides: 7. The CDR3 length is 15 residues. Germline V gene lookup returns CDR1 MDHEN and CDR2 SYDVKM. CDR3 loop: CASSSSGTGSNEQFF. The DNA of the CDR3 is TGTGCCAGCAGTTCCTCCGGGACAGGGAGCAATGAGCAGTTCTTC. The whole variable domain, remainder taken from reference TRBV28 and TRBJ2-1, is DVKVTQSSRYLVKRTGEKVFLECVQDMDHENMFWYRQDPGLGLRLIYFSYDVKMKEKGDIPEGYSVSREKKERFSLILESASTNQTSMYLCASSSSGTGSNEQFFGPGTRLTVL.